This T cell receptor (beta chain) was recovered during a study of Ad26.COV2.S vaccination and SARS-CoV-2 variants. Study-level points and caveats: Breadth of non-spike TCRs did not differ between vaccinees and placebo recipients. Placebo recipients trailed vaccine recipients in spike-specific TCR breadth.

Generated by immunoSEQ multiplex PCR, the TCRdb table keeps only in-frame clones and is missing some. The repertoire holds about 330,000 clones, with 75% to 90% as singletons. This sample's treatment: about 20 received Ad26.COV2.S at low or high dose, single or two shots; about 5 received placebo; per-sample allocation not given. Sampling was performed 63 days after the first vaccine or placebo injection. The V gene end was trimmed by 2 bases and the J gene end by 7 bases; junction bases not matched to a gene: 2. Germline V gene data show CDR1 as SGHTA and CDR2 as FQGTGA. There are 13 residues in the CDR3. This clone occurred a few times. Its antigen is not known.

The chain carries TRBV7-3 and TRBJ1-2; TRBD1 agrees at 9 bases. The sample consisted of peripheral blood, taken in a trial of Ad26.COV2.S vaccine versus placebo. The sequence came from a person between 18 and 65 years old who received the Ad26.COV2.S COVID-19 vaccine or a placebo. The CDR3 sequence is CASSLETGGGYTF. The CDR3 bases are TGTGCCAGCAGCTTAGAGACAGGGGGTGGCTACACCTTC.